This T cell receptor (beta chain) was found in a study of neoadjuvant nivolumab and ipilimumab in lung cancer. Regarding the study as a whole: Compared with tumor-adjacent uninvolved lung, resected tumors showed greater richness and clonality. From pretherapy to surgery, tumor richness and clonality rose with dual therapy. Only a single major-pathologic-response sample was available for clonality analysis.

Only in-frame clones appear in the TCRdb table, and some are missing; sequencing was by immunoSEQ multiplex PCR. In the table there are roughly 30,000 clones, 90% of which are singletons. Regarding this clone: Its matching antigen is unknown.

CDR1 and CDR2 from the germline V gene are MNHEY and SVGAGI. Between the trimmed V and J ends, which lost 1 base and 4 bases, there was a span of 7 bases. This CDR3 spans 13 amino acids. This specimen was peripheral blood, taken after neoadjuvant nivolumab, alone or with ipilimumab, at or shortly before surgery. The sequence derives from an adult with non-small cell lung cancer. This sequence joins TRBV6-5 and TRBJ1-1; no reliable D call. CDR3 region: CASSYLESTEAFF. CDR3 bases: TGTGCCAGCAGTTACTTAGAGAGCACTGAAGCTTTCTTT.